This section outlines one T cell receptor (beta chain) sequence together with its context. The specificity of this receptor is unknown. Nothing much larger sits one base from this clone, and base qualities are not available. Using the deep immunoSEQ assay, multiplex PCR amplified TCR CDR3 regions from genomic DNA. Extracted genomic DNA from each cell subset was distributed evenly across all wells of several immunoSEQ 96-well plates, and each plate was treated as a replicate. For unsorted PBMC, each replicate PCR was loaded with roughly 0.3 ug genomic DNA, equivalent to 25,000 to 35,000 T cell genomes. Genomic DNA from unsorted PBMC was sequenced over ten immunoSEQ deep assay plates. The purified libraries were quantified using a Qubit 3.0 fluorometer, sized with a Bioanalyzer 2100, and then quantified again using the KAPA Library Quantification kit. Each immunoSEQ 96-well plate was sequenced on its own single-read 150-cycle Illumina NextSeq 550 flow cell. In the source study's methods: The immunoSEQ output contained only junctional sequences without quality scores, so filtering could not match that applied to full-length reads. Sequences were annotated with PyIR, a Python wrapper for IgBLAST v1.9, and V/J genes and CDR3 were assigned using IMGT germline references. Reads with weak V/J assignments (E-value above 1e-6), missing CDR3, stop codons, out-of-frame junctions, or ambiguous translated residues were removed. V3J clonotypes were defined as sequences sharing the same inferred V gene, J gene, and CDR3 amino acid sequence. To compute the percentage overlap between repertoires, the number of shared unique clonotypes was divided by the size of the smaller repertoire. Repertoire richness was assessed with RTK rarefaction, the Chao1 estimator, and Recon v2.1 estimates of unobserved clonotypes. Drawn from immuneACCESS, this table holds only the in-frame rearrangements with V and J called that TCRdb kept. Clones are partly lost; checked studies trace under half to an unresolved V gene and leave the rest unexplained. From that table come the V and J calls and clone size; the DNA was used to work out D and trimming. The sample table shows about 460,000 clones, and roughly 80% are seen once. About 12% of the sample rests with the top ten.

This sample stems from a study of shared clonotypes between healthy human individuals (dated by TCRdb to 2018 to 2021). At the level of the whole study: The cohort comprised a couple of women and three men aged 18 to 49 years. The study deeply sequenced blood TCR repertoires of five healthy adults to estimate repertoire size and the extent of clonotype sharing between individuals. Libraries were prepared and TCR repertoires were sequenced by different laboratories using diverse techniques, in order to increase sequencing depth and limit assay-specific biases. Per donor, leukapheresis produced somewhere between about 0.9 and 9.5 billion PBMCs.

Via the germline V gene, CDR1 is MDHEN and CDR2 SYDVKM. The CDR3 contains 15 residues, cysteine and phenylalanine counted. Just CDR3 DNA is preserved here, 45 bases in frame from base 1. The trim is 3 bases for V and 1 base for J, with a gap of 11 bases between the germline ends. The donors were healthy, HIV-negative adults who had no recently reported acute infections or vaccinations. Only Caucasian adults living in Nashville, Tennessee, USA were represented among the donors. For unsorted samples, roughly 91 million PBMCs were counted, and genomic DNA was extracted using the QIAamp DNA Blood Mini kit. Blood was obtained by leukapheresis, after which PBMCs were separated by Ficoll-Histopaque density gradient centrifugation and cryopreserved in liquid nitrogen vapor phase. The research as a whole found: Pairwise subsampling indicated that sequencing depth was expected to affect the degree of clonotype sharing among donors. The genetic and exposure-history diversity represented was limited by the small number of donors. Sampling was limited to blood, and TCR repertoires in tissue likely differ from TCR repertoires in blood.

This receptor was obtained from a woman between 35 and 50 years old in good health. Some clones in this sample may be carry-over from other donors' samples. Material for sequencing was PBMCs. The rearrangement joined TRBV28 to TRBJ2-3; the D call is tentative, TRBD1 or TRBD2, as each matches 5 bases. The bases are TGTGCCAGCAGTTTCCTCGGGGCTCGCACAGATACGCAGTATTTT. Its translation is CASSFLGARTDTQYF.